This T cell receptor beta chain was found in a study of blood T cell repertoires in COVID-19. Study-level background: From the United States, Italy and Spain came samples of acute and convalescent COVID-19.

Under the authors' procedure: Amplifying reference gene primers gave estimates of nucleated cell counts. Repertoires were generated with immunoSEQ multiplex PCR, while TCRdb's copy carries only in-frame clones and drops some. Clone size and V and J calls were adopted from that table, with D and trimming inferred from the DNA. The sample includes around 170,000 clones, around 83% seen only once; the top ten take about 6%. CDR1 and CDR2 from the germline V gene are SEHNR and FQNEAQ (reference sequence). The germline V and J ends were trimmed by 1 base and 6 bases, with 11 bases remaining between them. The CDR3 totals 14 residues.

The V and J genes are TRBV7-9 and TRBJ2-3, with D perhaps TRBD1 (5 bases). The sequencing sample was made of peripheral blood. The TCR sequence derives from a woman between 35 and 50 years old with acute or convalescent COVID-19. The CDR3 DNA sequence: TGTGCCAGCAGCTTAGGTTTGGGGCTGGATACGCAGTATTTT. Translating gives CASSLGLGLDTQYF.